The sequence of this TCR beta chain was determined in a study of cytomegalovirus exposure and HLA in healthy donors. Remarks on this clone: The sample holds other DNA sequences that translate to the same CDR3.

Primers for the PCR totalled 60 Vbeta and 13 Jbeta. Generated by immunoSEQ multiplex PCR, the TCRdb table keeps only in-frame clones and is missing some. The sample yields some 160,000 clones, roughly 78% seen once. The CDR3 length is 13 residues. V shed 6 bases and J shed 2 bases, with 9 bases lying between them. Germline assignment: CDR1 MNHNY and CDR2 SVGAGI (reference sequence). This sequence originates from a woman aged 40 to 55 in good health and CMV-seronegative. The chain links TRBV6-6 to TRBJ2-3, with a weak D call TRBD1 (6 bases). Sequencing input: PBMCs. DNA for the CDR3: TGTGCCAGCAGAGGACAGCACACAGATACGCAGTATTTT. It specifies CASRGQHTDTQYF.